The 8 T cell receptor beta chains reported below all come from one sample, sequenced in a study of blood T cell repertoires in COVID-19. Profiling relied on immunoSEQ multiplex PCR, and the TCRdb table lists in-frame clones only, not all of them. In the table there are roughly 250,000 clones, roughly 83% of which are singletons. The sequenced sample consisted of PBMCs or T cells enriched from blood (not recorded which). The receptors originated from a woman between 50 and 59 years old who had recovered from COVID-19.

This clone showed up just once. This chain connects TRBV15 to TRBJ2-1; 7 bases map to TRBD2. Germline trimming cut 1 base from V and 4 bases from J; bases unmatched to any gene: 7. Germline loops: CDR1 LNHNV, CDR2 YYDKDF (reference sequence). This CDR3 comprises 16 residues. In DNA form, the CDR3 reads TGTGCCACCAGCAGAGGAAGCGGGACCGTTTACAATGAGCAGTTCTTC. It yields the protein CATSRGSGTVYNEQFF.

The chain employs TRBV7-9 and TRBJ2-1, with TRBD2 matching 15 bases. The germline V gene has CDR1 SEHNR and CDR2 FQNEAQ (reference sequence). The length of the CDR3 is 16 residues. V dropped 1 base and J dropped 10; count of bases not matched to a gene: 5. The CDR3 nucleotides read TGTGCCAGCAGCTTAGGGACTAGCGGGAGGGTAGGGGAGCAGTTCTTC. This sequence encodes CASSLGTSGRVGEQFF.

Here the CDR3 reads CASSSPPSQPQHF. DNA of the CDR3: TGTGCCAGCAGTTCCCCCCCGAGTCAGCCCCAGCATTTT. The chain combines TRBV6-2 or TRBV6-3 with TRBJ1-5; D is uncertain. Trimming shortened V by 4 bases and J by 6 bases, and 10 bases separated the two germline ends. The CDR3 extends over 13 amino acids. Germline V gene lookup returns CDR1 MNHEY and CDR2 SVGEGT.

CDR3 nucleotide sequence: TGTGCCAGCAGTTCCTCCGGCGCGGGGCGTCAGCCCCAGCATTTT. This codes for CASSSSGAGRQPQHF. The V call is TRBV28, the J call TRBJ1-5; TRBD1 might be the D (5 bases). The CDR3 consists of 15 residues. CDR1 and CDR2 from the germline V gene are MDHEN and SYDVKM. V shed 4 bases and J shed 6 bases, with 16 bases lying between them.

This clone was counted only a few times. The rearrangement links TRBV12-3 or TRBV12-4 to TRBJ1-5, with D unclear. This CDR3 has 12 amino acids. The V end was cut by 8 bases, the J end by 2 bases, with 7 bases between. The CDR3 nucleotides read TGTGCCAGCCGAGGAGGCAATCAGCCCCAGCATTTT. It yields the protein CASRGGNQPQHF.

This clone was seen once. The rearrangement links TRBV5-5 to TRBJ1-5, with a weak D call TRBD1 (6 bases). There are 15 residues in the CDR3. CDR1 SGHKS and CDR2 YYEKEE come from the germline V gene (reference sequence). Trimming removed 5 bases from V and 3 bases from J, with 15 bases in between. CDR3 sequence (DNA): TGTGCCAGCAGTCCTACAGGGTACTACAATCAGCCCCAGCATTTT. Translated: CASSPTGYYNQPQHF.

The chain joins TRBV28 to TRBJ2-7, with D uncertain. The V gene's germline CDR1 is MDHEN and CDR2 SYDVKM. V shed 4 bases and J shed 2 bases, with 6 bases lying between them. This CDR3 comprises 12 residues. CDR3 loop: CASSYSTYEQYF. In DNA, the CDR3 is TGTGCCAGCAGTTACTCCACCTACGAGCAGTACTTC. The variable domain in full, with the rest retrieved from reference TRBV28 and TRBJ2-7, is DVKVTQSSRYLVKRTGEKVFLECVQDMDHENMFWYRQDPGLGLRLIYFSYDVKMKEKGDIPEGYSVSREKKERFSLILESASTNQTSMYLCASSYSTYEQYFGPGTRLTVT.

This rearrangement joins TRBV5-1 to TRBJ1-2; no definite D call. Trimming removed 0 bases from V and 8 bases from J, with 5 bases in between. Germline V gene data show CDR1 as SGHRS and CDR2 as YFSETQ. The CDR3 sequence is 11 residues long. Here the CDR3 DNA reads TGCGCCAGCAGCTTGGGACTAGGCTACACCTTC. Its translation is CASSLGLGYTF.